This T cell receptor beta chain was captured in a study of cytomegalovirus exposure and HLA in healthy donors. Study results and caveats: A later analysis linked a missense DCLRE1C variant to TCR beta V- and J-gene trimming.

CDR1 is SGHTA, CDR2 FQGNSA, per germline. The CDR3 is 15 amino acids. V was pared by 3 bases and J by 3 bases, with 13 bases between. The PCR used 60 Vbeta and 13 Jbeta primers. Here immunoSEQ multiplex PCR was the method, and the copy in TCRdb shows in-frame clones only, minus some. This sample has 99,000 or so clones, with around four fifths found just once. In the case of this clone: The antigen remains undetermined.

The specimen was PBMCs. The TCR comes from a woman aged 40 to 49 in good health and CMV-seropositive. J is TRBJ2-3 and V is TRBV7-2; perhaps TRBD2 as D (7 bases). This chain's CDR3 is CASSLMGGPTDTQYF. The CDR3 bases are TGTGCCAGCAGCTTGATGGGGGGGCCAACAGATACGCAGTATTTT.